This TCR beta chain was identified during a study of cytomegalovirus exposure and HLA in healthy donors (TCRdb year 2017). Background on the whole study: According to an earlier analysis of 550 to 700 of the donors, some 180 million T cells yielded 90 million to 140 million unique TCR beta sequences and less than 300 Gb of sequence data. An early release covering 500 to 750 HLA-typed donors comprised 300 to 350 gigabases of sequencing data and approximately 85 million unique TCR sequences. Of the roughly 400 genotyped donors, approximately 83% fell in the genetic ancestry cluster associated with self-reported Caucasian donors. The aim of the study was to test whether cataloging public T cell receptors could identify signatures of past pathogen exposure. The study used immunosequencing to profile the T cell repertoires of 600 to 850 subjects and linked those repertoires to cytomegalovirus serostatus. In addition to the first cohort of 666 subjects, a separate validation cohort of approximately 110 different subjects was used. The study combined high-throughput TCR immunosequencing, statistical association of individual TCRs with disease status, and machine learning to predict cytomegalovirus infection status. A later analysis re-analyzed previously published TCR beta repertoires from 500 to 700 donors and added high-resolution HLA genotyping to study TCR occurrence patterns. In the later analysis, no new phenotypic data were used to find candidate immune exposures; instead, reliance was placed on TCR beta sequences and their occurrence across donors. An earlier analysis of approximately 640 of the donors applied high-throughput TCR beta sequencing to assess whether each TCR beta V gene segment acted as functional or pseudogenic. Donor age, sex, ethnicity and CMV serostatus were compiled alongside the repertoire data. Genome-wide SNP genotypes for about three fifths of the roughly 700 donors were used in a later genetic analysis, which treated that subset as a discovery cohort. Every discovery cohort repertoire had been produced on one sequencing platform. HLA typing included class I and class II loci at four-digit resolution. The number of typed donors differed by locus: about 620-630 for A, B, C, DRB1 and DQB1; some 540 for DQA1; 606 for DPA1; and 450 to 480 for DPB1. About five DR-DQ haplotypes were treated as single units for association and clustering because of strong linkage in the cohort. Among some 410 genotyped donors of the cohort, an average of about 240,000 unique TCR beta nucleotide sequences were sequenced per donor, around 20% of them non-productive.

CDR3 length: 19 amino acids, cysteine to phenylalanine. Just the 57-base CDR3 DNA is kept, in frame starting at base 1. The V end gives up 2 bases and the J end 2 bases, leaving 14 bases in the junction not matched to a gene. Reading the germline V gene (reference sequence) gives CDR1 LNHDA and CDR2 SQIVND. Worth noting for this clone: Its antigen is not yet known. No qualities accompany the bases; no much larger clone lies one base away.

The study at large found these results: In a later analysis, around 17,000 TCR beta sequences were associated with specific HLA alleles at a false discovery rate of 0.05. A later analysis found that TCR association rates varied across HLA loci, with DRB1 alleles showing the most associated TCRs and HLA-C alleles the fewest. According to the authors, the approach could potentially be generalized to other disease states and immunological phenotypes. Assigning TCR associations to individual alleles was difficult when HLA alleles, especially DR and DQ, strongly co-occurred. Sequencing depth was assumed to be roughly uniform across donors in the presence/absence analyses, though that assumption may not hold. In a later analysis, HLA-associated TCR beta chains were found to be more clonally expanded and to have lower generation probabilities than equally common non-associated chains. Most TCR sequences were seen in very few donors, while some public TCRs were found in many individuals. Because HLA typing was unavailable for some donors at each locus, only the typed subset was used in association tests. In an earlier analysis of 587 of the donors, most TCR beta V segments were observed in productive rearrangements about 87% or about 30% of the time, broadly matching IMGT annotations. Cytomegalovirus status was reported to be diagnosed by the classifier with high specificity and sensitivity in both the original and validation cohorts. In a later analysis, most CMV-associated TCR beta chains were found to appear HLA-restricted, with HLA associations seemingly driven largely by CMV exposure. Compared with the approximately 710-donor mean, donors in an Asian-associated ancestry cluster had fewer N-insertions in productive TCRs, according to a later genetic analysis. V-gene and J-gene trimming of TCR beta chains was associated with a missense DCLRE1C variant in a later genetic analysis, and the association was replicated in an independent cohort. Only TCR beta chains were sequenced in this cohort, and the absence of alpha or paired-chain data limited detectable features. Linkage disequilibrium might explain the correlated functional status among segregating V segments, but an unknown experimental factor could not be ruled out. Because counts were too low, about 15 rarely observed V segments, including chromosome 9 orphons, were left out of the earlier analysis of some 640 of the donors. A group of highly shared sequence variants was considered likely to be a technical artifact of the sequencing pipeline. A total of 150 to 200 TCR beta chains were listed by the study as associated with cytomegalovirus. Some IMGT-functional V segments, including TRBV6-2 and TRBV6-3, could not be distinguished by the 87-base-pair reads and were therefore excluded. Immune exposure information for the cohort was limited to CMV serostatus. In a later analysis, several top co-occurrence clusters were reported to appear linked to parvovirus B19, influenza, CMV and Epstein-Barr virus. A further reported finding was that TCR beta sequences accurately predicted the HLA-A and HLA-B alleles for most subjects in the first cohort. In vitro tests confirmed that a few of the cytomegalovirus-associated TCR beta chains recognize cytomegalovirus antigens.

In total, roughly 670 healthy bone marrow donors made up the cohort. At the time of sampling, all cohort members were nominally healthy, though unrecorded immune exposures were likely present. The donor was CMV seronegative and was included in the group of 352 seronegative cohort members. Each donor provided a peripheral blood sample, and peripheral blood mononuclear cells were used for TCR beta sequencing. Genomic DNA was extracted from the blood cell samples with the Qiagen DNeasy Blood Extraction Kit. Library preparation was by the immunoSEQ multiplex PCR assay. For the multiplex PCR, a mixture combining 60 forward primers for TCR Vbeta segments and 13 reverse primers for TCR Jbeta segments was used. A multiplex PCR assay on genomic DNA amplified the CDR3 region of rearranged TCR beta genes. The Illumina HiSeq System was used to sequence the amplified TCR beta libraries as 87-base-pair reads. For the original study's pipeline: A later analysis tallied roughly 76 million unique TCR beta chains across the 600 to 700 repertoires, and some 10 million of those chains were shared by two or more donors. Raw reads were error-corrected and collapsed into unique sequences by a nearest-neighbor algorithm in which closely related sequences were merged to remove PCR and sequencing errors. Alignment of CDR3 sequences to IMGT reference sequences was used to assign V, D and J gene segments. Each retained sequence needed at least a six-nucleotide match to both a V gene segment and a J gene segment. A rearrangement was called productive if the CDR3 had no stop codons and remained in frame with V and J, and every other rearrangement was called non-productive. CDR3 was defined by IMGT convention, running from the second conserved V-encoded cysteine to the conserved J-encoded phenylalanine. Sequences without an unambiguous match to a single V gene segment were excluded from the earlier analysis of about 640 of the donors. An earlier analysis of approximately 590 of the donors classified V segments as functional when productive rearrangements were above 56.7% and as segregating when the standard deviation between donors was above 5%. To diagnose cytomegalovirus status from the catalog of TCR beta chain sequences, a statistical classification framework was built. A later analysis assigned V and J genes by comparing TCR nucleotide sequences with IMGT/GENE-DB human TR gene sequences. In a later analysis, CDR3 sequences and most-parsimonious VDJ recombination scenarios were assigned using the TCRdist pipeline. In a later analysis, every TCR beta chain was defined by the combination of its CDR3 amino acid sequence and its V-gene family, and reads without a unique V-gene family were dropped. To address suspected cross-contamination and a sequencing artifact, a later analysis removed some 620 highly shared, low-generation-probability nucleotide sequences. In a later analysis, a clonal expansion index was calculated for each public chain from normalized within-repertoire ranks of inferred template counts. Generation probabilities in a later analysis came from a VDJ recombination model fitted to out-of-frame rearrangements, and those results were checked against IGoR. A later analysis scored TCR-TCR, TCR-HLA and TCR-CMV co-occurrence with hypergeometric tests, applying a repertoire-size bias correction to TCR pairs. A later analysis estimated false discovery rates by permuting HLA or CMV assignments 20 times. In a later analysis, co-occurring TCRs were grouped using DBSCAN, and TCRdist sequence similarity was added for clustering within HLA-allele-positive subsets. Co-occurrence clustering excluded repertoires with fewer than 30,000 or more than 120,000 public chains, plus five with anomalous nucleotide sharing. The immuneACCESS repertoire file appears here via TCRdb, limited to in-frame rearrangements. These files lack a portion of the clones; in checked studies, under half of the deficit traces to unresolved V genes, and the cause of the others is not known. The DNA gave D and trimming, while V, J and clone size come from that table. Within this sample are some 120,000 clones, with 60% to 85% of them counted one time only. The top ten clones comprise about 3.4% of the sample.

The clonotype comes from a man aged 30 to 45 in good health and CMV-seronegative. The sequencing input was PBMCs. The rearrangement combines TRBV19 with TRBJ2-7; 11 central bases correspond to TRBD2. The CDR3 region: CASSINPPSLAGVPYEQYF. The DNA sequence is TGTGCCAGTAGTATAAACCCCCCCTCACTAGCGGGAGTACCCTACGAGCAGTACTTC.